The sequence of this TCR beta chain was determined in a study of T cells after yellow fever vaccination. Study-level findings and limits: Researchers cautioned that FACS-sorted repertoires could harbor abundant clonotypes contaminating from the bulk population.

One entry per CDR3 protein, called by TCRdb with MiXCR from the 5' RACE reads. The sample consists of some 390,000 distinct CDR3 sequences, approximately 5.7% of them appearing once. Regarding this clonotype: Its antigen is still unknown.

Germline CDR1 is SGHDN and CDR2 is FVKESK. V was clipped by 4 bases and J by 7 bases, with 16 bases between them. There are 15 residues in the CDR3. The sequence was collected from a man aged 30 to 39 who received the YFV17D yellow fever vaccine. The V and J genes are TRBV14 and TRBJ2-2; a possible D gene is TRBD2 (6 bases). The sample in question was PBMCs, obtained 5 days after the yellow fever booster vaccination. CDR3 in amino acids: CASSLLSGARGELFF. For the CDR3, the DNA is TGTGCCAGCAGCCTTCTATCGGGAGCCCGCGGGGAGCTGTTTTTT.